What follows is one T cell receptor (beta chain) and its context. The target antigen is unknown. TCRdb keeps only in-frame clones here, not all; method: immunoSEQ multiplex PCR. The data show 31,000 or so clones, with roughly 90% seen just once and approximately 1.2% held by the top ten. This sample is part of a study of T cells in narcolepsy. In the study overall: Healthy controls were enrolled alongside patients with narcolepsy type 1 or type 2. Study outcomes and limitations: Healthy controls reportedly lacked the autoreactive clonotypes serially found in patients' blood. No autoreactive T cell clone sequences appeared in some memory CD4+ repertoires.

Sequenced material: CD45RA- memory CD4+ T cells from PBMCs. This TCR was sampled from a human donor with narcolepsy.

Written as DNA, the CDR3 is TGTGCCAGTAGTCCGCTTACTAGCGGGGGTTCCGGGGAGCTGTTTTTT. Translating it yields CASSPLTSGGSGELFF. The chain is built from TRBV19 and TRBJ2-2; 11 nucleotides line up with TRBD2. Trimming cost V 5 bases and J 6 bases; bases outside gene matches: 8. This CDR3 comprises 16 residues. CDR1 and CDR2 from the germline V gene are LNHDA and SQIVND (reference sequence).